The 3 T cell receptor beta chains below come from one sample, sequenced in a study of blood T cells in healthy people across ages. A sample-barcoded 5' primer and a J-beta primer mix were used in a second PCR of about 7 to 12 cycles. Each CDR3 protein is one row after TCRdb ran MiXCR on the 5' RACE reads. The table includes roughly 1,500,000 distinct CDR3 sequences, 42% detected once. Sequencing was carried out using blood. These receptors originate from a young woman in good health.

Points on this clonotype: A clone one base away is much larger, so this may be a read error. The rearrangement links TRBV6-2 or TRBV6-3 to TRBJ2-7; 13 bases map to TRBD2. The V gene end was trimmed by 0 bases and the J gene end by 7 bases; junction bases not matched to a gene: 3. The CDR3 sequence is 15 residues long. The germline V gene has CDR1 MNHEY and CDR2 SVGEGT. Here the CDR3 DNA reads TGTGCCAGCAGTTACTCGACTAGCGGGGGGAATGAGCAGTACTTC. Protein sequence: CASSYSTSGGNEQYF.

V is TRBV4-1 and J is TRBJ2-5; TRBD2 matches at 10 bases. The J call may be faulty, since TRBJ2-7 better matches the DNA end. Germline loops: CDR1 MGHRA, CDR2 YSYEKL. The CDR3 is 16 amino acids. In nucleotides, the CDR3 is TGCGCCAGCAGCCCGCGGTCCCTAGCGGGGGCTCTCGAGCAGTACTTC. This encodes CASSPRSLAGALEQYF.

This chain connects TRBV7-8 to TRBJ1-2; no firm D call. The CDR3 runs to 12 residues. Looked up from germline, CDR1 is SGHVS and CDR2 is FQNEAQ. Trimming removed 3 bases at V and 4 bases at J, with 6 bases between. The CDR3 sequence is CASSFGFYGYTF. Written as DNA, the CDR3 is TGTGCCAGCAGCTTCGGATTCTATGGCTACACCTTC.